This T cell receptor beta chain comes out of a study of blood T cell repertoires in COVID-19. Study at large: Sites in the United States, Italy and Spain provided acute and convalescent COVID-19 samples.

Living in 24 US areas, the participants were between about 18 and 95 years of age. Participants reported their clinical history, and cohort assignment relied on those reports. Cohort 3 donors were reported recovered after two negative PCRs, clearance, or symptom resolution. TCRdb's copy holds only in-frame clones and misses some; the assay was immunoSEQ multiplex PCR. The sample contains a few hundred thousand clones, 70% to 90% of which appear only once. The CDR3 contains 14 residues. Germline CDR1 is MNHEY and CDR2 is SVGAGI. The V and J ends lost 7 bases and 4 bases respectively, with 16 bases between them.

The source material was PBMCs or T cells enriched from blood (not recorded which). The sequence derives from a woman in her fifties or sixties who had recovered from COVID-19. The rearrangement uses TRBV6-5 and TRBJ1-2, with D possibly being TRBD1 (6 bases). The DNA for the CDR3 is TGTGCCAGCAATGGGGGCGCACGGGGCTATGGCTACACCTTC. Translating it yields CASNGGARGYGYTF.